Below are 9 T cell receptor beta chains sequenced from a single sample in a study of low-dose radiotherapy and immunotherapy resistance in tumors. The time point is: before trial treatment. Covering alpha and beta chains, TRAV- and TRBV-specific primers were used for the first-strand cDNA. Over about 18 PCR cycles, TCRs were amplified from a constant-region primer and V-primer adapter. TCRdb analysed the reads with MiXCR anew, one entry per CDR3 protein. The sample includes tens of thousands of distinct CDR3 sequences, less than 30% seen only once; the top ten take less than 8%. Source: PBMCs, taken before treatment. The receptor source for this set is a male donor with rectosigmoid adenocarcinoma.

The rearrangement links TRBV6-1 to TRBJ1-2; weak D call: TRBD1 (6 bases). Germline assignment: CDR1 MNHNS and CDR2 SASEGT. The CDR3 totals 12 residues. The ends were cut back, 7 bases at V and 6 bases at J, with 12 bases in the middle. The CDR3 loop is CASTTYRDGYTF. CDR3 coding DNA: TGTGCCAGCACGACTTACAGGGATGGCTACACCTTC.

As concerns this clonotype: A far more abundant clone sits one base away, making this likely a read error. In this CDR3 the conserved last residue, phenylalanine or tryptophan, is missing, so a read error is likely. This chain links TRBV7-4 with TRBJ1-2; maybe TRBD1 (5 bases). The germline V gene encodes CDR1 SGHVT and CDR2 SQSDAQ. V lost 4 bases, J lost 5 bases, and 11 bases lay in between. The CDR3 extends over 13 amino acids. The CDR3 DNA follows: TGTGCCAGCAGCTCGGAGGGACCTTATGGCTACACCCTC. This codes for CASSSEGPYGYTL.

This clonotype was observed many times. This chain connects TRBV7-2 to TRBJ2-5, with D perhaps TRBD1 (6 bases). Per germline, CDR1 SGHTA and CDR2 FQGNSA. Between the trimmed V and J ends, which lost 3 bases and 4 bases, there was a span of 21 bases. The CDR3 extends over 17 amino acids. The CDR3 here is CASSLWGHQKIGETQYF. The CDR3 DNA is TGTGCCAGCAGCTTGTGGGGACACCAAAAGATAGGAGAGACCCAGTACTTC.

V and J are TRBV2 and TRBJ2-2; D gene ambiguous. The V and J ends lost 8 bases and 4 bases respectively, with 8 bases between them. Germline CDR1 SNHLY, CDR2 FYNNEI. The CDR3 covers 12 residues. CDR3 coding DNA: TGTGCCAGCCGGATCGGCACCGGGGAGCTGTTTTTT. This sequence encodes CASRIGTGELFF. Variable domain in full (rest from reference TRBV2 and TRBJ2-2): EPEVTQTPSHQVTQMGQEVILRCVPISNHLYFYWYRQILGQKVEFLVSFYNNEISEKSEIFDDQFSVERPDGSNFTLKIRSTKLEDSAMYFCASRIGTGELFFGEGSRLTVL.

V gene TRBV9 combines with J gene TRBJ1-3, with D perhaps matching TRBD1 (6 bases). Trimming removed 3 bases from V and 0 bases from J, with 16 bases in between. The germline CDR1 and CDR2 sequences are SGDLS and YYNGEE. CDR3 length: 17 amino acids. CDR3 residues: CASSAGGAEFSGNTIYF. The DNA for the CDR3 is TGTGCCAGCAGCGCGGGGGGGGCGGAGTTCTCTGGAAACACCATATATTTT.

This clonotype was seen at least ten times. The chain combines TRBV7-9 with TRBJ1-6, with unresolved D. Germline loops: CDR1 SEHNR, CDR2 FQNEAQ (reference sequence). Trimming cost V 5 bases and J 5 bases, with 19 bases left between them. This CDR3 region has 17 residues. The CDR3 DNA is TGTGCCAGCAGCCCGTCTCGCGGGTCTACTAATAATTCACCCCTCCACTTT. Translating gives CASSPSRGSTNNSPLHF. The full variable domain, rest sourced from reference TRBV7-9 and TRBJ1-6, is DTGVSQNPRHKITKRGQNVTFRCDPISEHNRLYWYRQTLGQGPEFLTYFQNEAQLEKSRLLSDRFSAERPKGSFSTLEIQRTEQGDSAMYLCASSPSRGSTNNSPLHFGNGTRLTVT.

The gene calls are TRBV5-1 and TRBJ2-2; the match to TRBD1 covers 7 bases. The germline V gene has CDR1 SGHRS and CDR2 YFSETQ. V shed 4 bases, J shed 3 bases, and the junction held 6 bases outside the gene matches. The CDR3 spans 15 residues. The CDR3 DNA sequence: TGCGCCAGCAGCCCGCGACAGGGTTACACCGGGGAGCTGTTTTTT. Protein sequence: CASSPRQGYTGELFF. The whole variable domain, filled in from reference TRBV5-1 and TRBJ2-2, reads KAGVTQTPRYLIKTRGQQVTLSCSPISGHRSVSWYQQTPGQGLQFLFEYFSETQRNKGNFPGRFSGRQFSNSRSEMNVSTLELGDSALYLCASSPRQGYTGELFFGEGSRLTVL.

The rearrangement uses TRBV7-2 and TRBJ2-7; TRBD2 matches 9 bases. Germline lookup yields CDR1 SGHTA and CDR2 FQGNSA. The J segment lost 2 bases and the V segment lost 4 bases, leaving 6 bases of the junction unmatched. This CDR3 comprises 15 residues. The CDR3 DNA sequence: TGTGCCAGCAGCTCGCAAGCGGGAGGACCCTACGAGCAGTACTTC. Translated: CASSSQAGGPYEQYF.

This clonotype has at least ten counts. The V and J genes are TRBV10-3 and TRBJ1-1; TRBD1 agrees at 9 bases. V shed 5 bases and J 2 bases; nucleotides not matched to a gene: 3. Germline CDR1 and CDR2: ENHRY and SYGVKD. The CDR3 is made up of 14 amino acids. CDR3 nucleotide sequence: TGTGCCATCAGTCCGGGACAGGGAAACACTGAAGCTTTCTTT. Protein product: CAISPGQGNTEAFF.